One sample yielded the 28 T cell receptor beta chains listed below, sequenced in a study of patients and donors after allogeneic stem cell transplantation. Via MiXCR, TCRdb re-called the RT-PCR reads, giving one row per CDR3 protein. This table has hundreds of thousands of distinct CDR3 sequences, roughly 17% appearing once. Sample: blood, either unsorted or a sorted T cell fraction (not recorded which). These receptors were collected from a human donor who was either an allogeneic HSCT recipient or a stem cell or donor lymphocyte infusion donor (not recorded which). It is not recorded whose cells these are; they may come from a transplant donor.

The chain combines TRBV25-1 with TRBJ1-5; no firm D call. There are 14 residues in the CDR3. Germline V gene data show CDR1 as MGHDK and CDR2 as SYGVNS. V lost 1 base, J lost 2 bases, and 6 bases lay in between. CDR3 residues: CASSEWGGNQPQHF. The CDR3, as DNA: TGTGCCAGCAGTGAATGGGGTGGCAATCAGCCCCAGCATTTT.

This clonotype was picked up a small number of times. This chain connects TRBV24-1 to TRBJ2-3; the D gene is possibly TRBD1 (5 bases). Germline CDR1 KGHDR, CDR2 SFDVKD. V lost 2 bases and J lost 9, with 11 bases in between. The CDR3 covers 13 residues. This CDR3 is CATSDSRAGTQYF. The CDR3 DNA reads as TGTGCCACCAGTGATTCCCGCGCAGGGACGCAGTATTTT.

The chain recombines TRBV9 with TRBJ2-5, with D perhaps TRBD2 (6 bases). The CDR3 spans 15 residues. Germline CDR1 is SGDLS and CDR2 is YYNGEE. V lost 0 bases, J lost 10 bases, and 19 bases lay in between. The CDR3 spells CASSVGGDQSKSQYF. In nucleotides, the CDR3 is TGTGCCAGCAGCGTAGGGGGGGACCAATCGAAAAGCCAGTACTTC.

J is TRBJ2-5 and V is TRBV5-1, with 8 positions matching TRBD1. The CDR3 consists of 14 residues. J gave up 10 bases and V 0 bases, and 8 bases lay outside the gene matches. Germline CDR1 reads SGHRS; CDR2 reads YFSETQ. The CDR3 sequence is CASSLDAGGFDQYF. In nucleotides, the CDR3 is TGCGCCAGCAGCTTGGATGCAGGGGGCTTCGACCAGTACTTC. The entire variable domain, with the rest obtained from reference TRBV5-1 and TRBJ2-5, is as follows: KAGVTQTPRYLIKTRGQQVTLSCSPISGHRSVSWYQQTPGQGLQFLFEYFSETQRNKGNFPGRFSGRQFSNSRSEMNVSTLELGDSALYLCASSLDAGGFDQYFGPGTRLLVL.

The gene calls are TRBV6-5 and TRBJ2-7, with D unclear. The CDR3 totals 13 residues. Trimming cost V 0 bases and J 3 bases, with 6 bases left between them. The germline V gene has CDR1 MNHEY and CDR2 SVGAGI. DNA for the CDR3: TGTGCCAGCAGTTACTCGTTAGTCTACGAGCAGTACTTC. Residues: CASSYSLVYEQYF.

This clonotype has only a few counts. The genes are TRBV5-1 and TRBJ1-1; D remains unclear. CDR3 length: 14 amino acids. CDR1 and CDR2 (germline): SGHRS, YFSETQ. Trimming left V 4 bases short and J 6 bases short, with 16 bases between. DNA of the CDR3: TGCGCCAGCAGCCCCCGGACCCTCAGCCCTGAAGCTTTCTTT. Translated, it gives CASSPRTLSPEAFF.

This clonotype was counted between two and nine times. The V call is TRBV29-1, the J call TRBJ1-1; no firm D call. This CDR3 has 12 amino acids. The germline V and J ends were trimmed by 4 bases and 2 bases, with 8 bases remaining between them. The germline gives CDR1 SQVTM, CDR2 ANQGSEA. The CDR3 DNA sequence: TGCAGCGTTGTGGTGCGAAACACTGAAGCTTTCTTT. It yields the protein CSVVVRNTEAFF.

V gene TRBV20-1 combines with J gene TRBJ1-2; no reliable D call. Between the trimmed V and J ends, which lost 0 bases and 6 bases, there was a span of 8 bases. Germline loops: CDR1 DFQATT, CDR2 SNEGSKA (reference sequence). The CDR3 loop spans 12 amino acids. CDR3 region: CSARDFRHGYTF. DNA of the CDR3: TGCAGTGCTAGAGACTTCAGGCATGGCTACACCTTC.

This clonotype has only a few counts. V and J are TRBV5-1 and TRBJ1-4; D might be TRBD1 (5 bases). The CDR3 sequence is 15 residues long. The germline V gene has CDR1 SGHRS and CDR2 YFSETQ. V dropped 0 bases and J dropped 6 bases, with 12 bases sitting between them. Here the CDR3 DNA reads TGCGCCAGCAGCTTGGTCCCGGGACTGGATGAAAAACTGTTTTTT. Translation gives CASSLVPGLDEKLFF.

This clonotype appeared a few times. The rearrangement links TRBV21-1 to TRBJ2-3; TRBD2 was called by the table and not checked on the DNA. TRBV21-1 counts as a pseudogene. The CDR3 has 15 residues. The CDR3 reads CASSRRDLGSDTQYF. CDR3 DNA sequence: TGTGCCAGCAGCCGCCGGGACTTGGGGTCAGATACGCAGTATTTT.

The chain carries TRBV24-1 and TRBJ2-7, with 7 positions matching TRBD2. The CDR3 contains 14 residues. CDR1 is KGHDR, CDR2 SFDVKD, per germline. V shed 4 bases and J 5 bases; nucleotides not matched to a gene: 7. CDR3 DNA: TGTGCCACCAGTGAGACGCAAGCGGGGCACGAGCAGTACTTC. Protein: CATSETQAGHEQYF.

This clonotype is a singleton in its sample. For the CDR3, the DNA is TGCGCCAGCAGCCTCAGGCCCACGAGCACAGATACGCAGTATTTT. This encodes CASSLRPTSTDTQYF. This chain connects TRBV5-1 to TRBJ2-3, with unresolved D. CDR3 length: 15 residues. The germline V gene has CDR1 SGHRS and CDR2 YFSETQ. Trimming removed 4 bases at V and 0 bases at J, with 12 bases between. The variable domain in full, completed from reference TRBV5-1 and TRBJ2-3, reads KAGVTQTPRYLIKTRGQQVTLSCSPISGHRSVSWYQQTPGQGLQFLFEYFSETQRNKGNFPGRFSGRQFSNSRSEMNVSTLELGDSALYLCASSLRPTSTDTQYFGPGTRLTVL.

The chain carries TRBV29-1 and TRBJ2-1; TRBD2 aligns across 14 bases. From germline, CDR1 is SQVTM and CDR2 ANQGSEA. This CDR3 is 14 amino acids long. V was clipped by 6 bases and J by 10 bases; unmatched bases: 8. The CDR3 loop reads CSVPGTSGSYEQFF. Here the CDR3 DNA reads TGCAGCGTCCCCGGGACTAGCGGGAGCTACGAGCAGTTCTTC.

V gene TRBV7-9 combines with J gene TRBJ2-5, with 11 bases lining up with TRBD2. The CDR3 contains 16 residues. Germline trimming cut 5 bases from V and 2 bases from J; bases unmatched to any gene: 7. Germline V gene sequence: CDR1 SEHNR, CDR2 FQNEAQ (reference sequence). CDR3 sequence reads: CASSPTRLAGQETQYF. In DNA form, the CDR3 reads TGTGCCAGCAGCCCTACTCGACTAGCGGGGCAAGAGACCCAGTACTTC.

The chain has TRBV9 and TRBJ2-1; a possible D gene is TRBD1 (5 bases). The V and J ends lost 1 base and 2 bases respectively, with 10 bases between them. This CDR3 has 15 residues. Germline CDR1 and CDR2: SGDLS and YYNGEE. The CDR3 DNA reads TGTGCCAGCAGCGTAAGGTCAGGGACCTACAATGAGCAGTTCTTC. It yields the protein CASSVRSGTYNEQFF.

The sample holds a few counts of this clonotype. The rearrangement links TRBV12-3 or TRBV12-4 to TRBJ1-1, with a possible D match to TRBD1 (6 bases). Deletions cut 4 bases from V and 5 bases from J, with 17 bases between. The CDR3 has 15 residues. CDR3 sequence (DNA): TGTGCCAGCAGTTCCCATAATAGGGGGAGAACTGAAGCTTTCTTT. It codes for CASSSHNRGRTEAFF.

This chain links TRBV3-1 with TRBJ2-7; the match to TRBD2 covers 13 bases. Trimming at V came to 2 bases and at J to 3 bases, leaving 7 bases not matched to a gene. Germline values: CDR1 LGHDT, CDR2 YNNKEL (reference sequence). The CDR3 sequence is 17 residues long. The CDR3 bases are TGTGCCAGCAGCCAATGGACTAGCGGGGGATCAGACTACGAGCAGTACTTC. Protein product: CASSQWTSGGSDYEQYF.

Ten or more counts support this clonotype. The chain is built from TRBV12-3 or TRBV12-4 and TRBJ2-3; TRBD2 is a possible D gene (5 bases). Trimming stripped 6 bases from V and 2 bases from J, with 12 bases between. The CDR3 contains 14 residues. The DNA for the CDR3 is TGTGCCAGCAGCGGGAAAGGACCCACAGATACGCAGTATTTT. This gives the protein CASSGKGPTDTQYF.

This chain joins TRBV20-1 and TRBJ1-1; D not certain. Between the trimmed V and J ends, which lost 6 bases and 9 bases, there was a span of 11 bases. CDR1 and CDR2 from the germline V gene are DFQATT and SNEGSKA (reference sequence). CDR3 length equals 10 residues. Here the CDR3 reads CSATGIQAFF. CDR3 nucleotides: TGCAGTGCAACCGGGATCCAAGCTTTCTTT.

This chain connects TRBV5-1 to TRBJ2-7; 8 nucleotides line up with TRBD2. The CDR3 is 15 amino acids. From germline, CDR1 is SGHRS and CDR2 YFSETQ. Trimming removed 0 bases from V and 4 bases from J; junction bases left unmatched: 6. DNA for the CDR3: TGCGCCAGCAGCTTGGAAGCGGGGGTGGTTTACGAGCAGTACTTC. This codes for CASSLEAGVVYEQYF.

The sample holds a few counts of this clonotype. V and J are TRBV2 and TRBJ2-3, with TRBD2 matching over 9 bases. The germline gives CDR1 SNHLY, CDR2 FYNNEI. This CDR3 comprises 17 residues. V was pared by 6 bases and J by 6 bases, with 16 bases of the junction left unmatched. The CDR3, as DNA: TGTGCCAGCAGGCTACCGGGACTAGCAAAGAGCAGGGATACGCAGTATTTT. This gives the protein CASRLPGLAKSRDTQYF.

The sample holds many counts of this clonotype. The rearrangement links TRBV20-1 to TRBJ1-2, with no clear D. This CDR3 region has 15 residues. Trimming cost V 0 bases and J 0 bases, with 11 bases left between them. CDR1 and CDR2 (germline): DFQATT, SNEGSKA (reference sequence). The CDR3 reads CSARDRRVPNYGYTF. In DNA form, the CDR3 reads TGCAGTGCTAGAGATCGGAGGGTTCCTAACTATGGCTACACCTTC.

CDR3 loop: CASSRGRLSGSPLHF. As DNA, the CDR3 is TGTGCCAGCAGCCGGGGACGACTTAGTGGATCACCCCTCCACTTT. V and J are TRBV11-3 and TRBJ1-6, with D perhaps TRBD1 (5 bases). The germline V and J ends were trimmed by 5 bases and 10 bases, with 18 bases remaining between them. This CDR3 is built from 15 residues. The germline V gene has CDR1 SGHNT and CDR2 YENEEA.

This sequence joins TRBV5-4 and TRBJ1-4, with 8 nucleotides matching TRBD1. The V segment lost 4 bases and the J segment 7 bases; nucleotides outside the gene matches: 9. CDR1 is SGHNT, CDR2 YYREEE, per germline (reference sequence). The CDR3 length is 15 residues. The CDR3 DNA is TGTGCCAGCAGCGCATTCAGGGGGCTTTGTGAAAAACTGTTTTTT. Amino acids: CASSAFRGLCEKLFF. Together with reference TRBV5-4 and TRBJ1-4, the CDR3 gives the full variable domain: ETGVTQSPTHLIKTRGQQVTLRCSSQSGHNTVSWYQQALGQGPQFIFQYYREEENGRGNFPPRFSGLQFPNYSSELNVNALELDDSALYLCASSAFRGLCEKLFFGSGTQLSVL.

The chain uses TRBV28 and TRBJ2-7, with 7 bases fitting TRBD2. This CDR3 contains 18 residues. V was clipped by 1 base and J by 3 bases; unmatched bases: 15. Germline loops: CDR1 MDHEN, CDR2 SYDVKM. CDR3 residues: CASSLYPRGIAGLYEQYF. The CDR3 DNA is TGTGCCAGCAGTTTATACCCCAGAGGAATAGCGGGTCTCTACGAGCAGTACTTC.

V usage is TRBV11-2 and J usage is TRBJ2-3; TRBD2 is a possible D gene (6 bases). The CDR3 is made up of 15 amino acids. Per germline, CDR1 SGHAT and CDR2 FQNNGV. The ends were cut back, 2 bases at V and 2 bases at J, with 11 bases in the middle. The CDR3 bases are TGTGCCAGCAGCTTATATGGGACTGTCACAGATACGCAGTATTTT. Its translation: CASSLYGTVTDTQYF.

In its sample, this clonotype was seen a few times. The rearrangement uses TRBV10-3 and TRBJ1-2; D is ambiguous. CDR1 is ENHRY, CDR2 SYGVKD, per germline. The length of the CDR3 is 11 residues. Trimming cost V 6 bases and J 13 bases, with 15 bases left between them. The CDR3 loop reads CAIRGSGPVTF. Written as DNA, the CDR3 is TGTGCCATCAGAGGATCTGGACCTGTCACCTTC.

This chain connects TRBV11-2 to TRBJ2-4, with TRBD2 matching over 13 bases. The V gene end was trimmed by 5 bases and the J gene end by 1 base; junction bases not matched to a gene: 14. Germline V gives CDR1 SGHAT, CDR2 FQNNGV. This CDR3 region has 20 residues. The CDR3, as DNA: TGTGCCAGCAGCCTCTCACTAGCGGGGGGGCCGGGTTTGGCCAAAAACATTCAGTACTTC. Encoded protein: CASSLSLAGGPGLAKNIQYF.